These 15 T cell receptor beta chains were all obtained from the same sample, sequenced in a study of T-cell memory formation after mild COVID-19. TCRdb called the 5' RACE reads again in MiXCR, with one record for every CDR3 protein. The data hold roughly 410,000 distinct CDR3 sequences, with 24% observed a single time. The sequencing sample was made of PBMCs or a T cell subset sorted from them (not recorded which). These TCRs come from an adult woman who had mild COVID-19 (a few samples of this study predate the infection). Cell type and time point are not known.

This chain connects TRBV10-3 to TRBJ2-1, with D possibly matching TRBD1 (6 bases). The CDR3 is made up of 14 amino acids. Per the germline V gene, CDR1 is ENHRY and CDR2 is SYGVKD. Between the trimmed V and J ends, which lost 5 bases and 5 bases, there was a span of 13 bases. The CDR3 nucleotides read TGTGCCATCAGTTCGGACAGCCTCAACAATGAGCAGTTCTTC. Its translation: CAISSDSLNNEQFF.

This chain joins TRBV21-1 and TRBJ2-1; the table's D call TRBD1 went unverified against the DNA. TRBV21-1 is tagged as a pseudogene. The CDR3 contains 15 residues. CDR3 loop: CASSTLTGSVNEQFF. The DNA for the CDR3 is TGTGCCAGCAGCACTCTGACAGGGTCCGTCAATGAGCAGTTCTTC.

V is TRBV12-3 or TRBV12-4 and J is TRBJ1-3, with TRBD1 matching 7 bases. V lost 5 bases, J lost 4 bases, and 14 bases stayed unmatched. This CDR3 contains 17 residues. CDR3 loop: CASSAYRGEFSGNTIYF. CDR3 DNA: TGTGCCAGCAGTGCCTACAGGGGAGAATTCTCCGGAAACACCATATATTTT.

This clonotype was observed many times. This rearrangement joins TRBV12-3 or TRBV12-4 to TRBJ2-7; D remains ambiguous. This CDR3 region has 11 residues. V lost 6 bases, J lost 2 bases, and 5 bases lay in between. The DNA for the CDR3 is TGTGCCAGCAGCCGCGCCTACGAGCAGTACTTC. Its translation: CASSRAYEQYF.

V and J are TRBV9 and TRBJ1-4; D unclear. CDR3 size: 15 residues. Germline CDR1 and CDR2: SGDLS and YYNGEE. Deletions cut 0 bases from V and 7 bases from J, with 13 bases between. CDR3 bases: TGTGCCAGCAGCGTAGGAGCTCGGGGTGGTGAAAAACTGTTTTTT. It specifies CASSVGARGGEKLFF.

This chain links TRBV24-1 with TRBJ2-1, with 10 bases lining up with TRBD2. There are 17 residues in the CDR3. V shed 5 bases, J shed 0 bases, and the junction held 6 bases outside the gene matches. In germline, CDR1 is KGHDR, CDR2 SFDVKD. CDR3 loop: CATSGTSGTSSYNEQFF. CDR3 coding DNA: TGTGCCACCAGTGGCACTAGCGGGACGAGCTCCTACAATGAGCAGTTCTTC.

This clonotype turned up a few times. The chain joins TRBV3-1 to TRBJ2-1; D might be TRBD2 (6 bases). This CDR3 comprises 18 residues. With 3 bases removed from V and 1 base from J, the gap between germline ends came to 19 bases. Germline lookup yields CDR1 LGHDT and CDR2 YNNKEL (reference sequence). CDR3 loop: CASSHQGSGRSSYNEQFF. DNA of the CDR3: TGTGCCAGCAGCCATCAGGGTAGCGGAAGAAGTTCCTACAATGAGCAGTTCTTC.

The chain recombines TRBV24-1 with TRBJ1-2, with D perhaps TRBD1 (5 bases). Germline loops: CDR1 KGHDR, CDR2 SFDVKD. With 3 bases removed from V and 2 bases from J, the gap between germline ends came to 6 bases. This CDR3 spans 13 amino acids. CDR3 DNA: TGTGCCACCAGTGATGGGGGGAACTATGGCTACACCTTC. It yields the protein CATSDGGNYGYTF.

Ten or more counts support this clonotype. The V gene is TRBV2, the J gene TRBJ2-1; no definite D call. This CDR3 region has 16 residues. Trimming took 0 bases from V and 0 from J, leaving 9 bases between them. Germline V lookup: CDR1 SNHLY, CDR2 FYNNEI. The CDR3 nucleotides are TGTGCCAGCAGTGAAGCGACAAGGGTCTCCTACAATGAGCAGTTCTTC. It yields the protein CASSEATRVSYNEQFF. The complete variable domain, with remaining parts taken from reference TRBV2 and TRBJ2-1, reads EPEVTQTPSHQVTQMGQEVILRCVPISNHLYFYWYRQILGQKVEFLVSFYNNEISEKSEIFDDQFSVERPDGSNFTLKIRSTKLEDSAMYFCASSEATRVSYNEQFFGPGTRLTVL.

This clonotype was detected only a few times. The rearrangement joins TRBV20-1 to TRBJ2-5; possibly TRBD1 for D (6 bases). The CDR3 runs to 14 residues. V was shortened by 2 bases and J by 2 bases, with 12 bases between the two germline ends. CDR1 is DFQATT and CDR2 is SNEGSKA in the germline V gene (reference sequence). CDR3 in amino acids: CSARSGTLQETQYF. DNA for the CDR3: TGCAGTGCTAGAAGTGGGACACTTCAAGAGACCCAGTACTTC.

This clonotype has more than one count but fewer than ten. Mismatch with germline at one junction end may stem from a read error. This chain links TRBV29-1 with TRBJ2-5; D gene uncertain. CDR3 length: 12 residues. Germline V gene data show CDR1 as SQVTM and CDR2 as ANQGSEA. The CDR3 reads CSALGNHETQYF. In DNA form, the CDR3 reads TGCAGCGCCCTAGGGAACCACGAGACCCAGTACTTC.

The V call is TRBV29-1, the J call TRBJ1-2; 10 bases are a match to TRBD1. There are 12 residues in the CDR3. Germline CDR1 and CDR2: SQVTM and ANQGSEA. V shed 7 bases, J shed 8 bases, and the junction held 7 bases outside the gene matches. CDR3 region: CSAGTGAGGYTF. Written as DNA, the CDR3 is TGCAGCGCCGGGACAGGGGCTGGGGGCTACACCTTC.

V and J are TRBV6-1 and TRBJ2-2; D is possibly TRBD2 (7 bases). CDR3 length equals 16 residues. V lost 4 bases and J lost 5, with 17 bases in between. The germline V gene encodes CDR1 MNHNS and CDR2 SASEGT. The CDR3 bases are TGTGCCAGCAGTGCCACCTGGGGGGGCGGGACCGGGGAGCTGTTTTTT. Amino acids: CASSATWGGGTGELFF.

This clonotype occurred a few times. This CDR3 is CASSDSSSGDTDTQYF. Written as DNA, the CDR3 is TGTGCCAGCAGTGACTCCTCATCGGGAGACACAGATACGCAGTATTTT. The rearrangement joins TRBV6-4 to TRBJ2-3; perhaps TRBD2 as D (6 bases). The V gene lost 0 bases and the J gene lost 2 bases, with 12 bases spanning the gap. Looked up from germline, CDR1 is MRHNA and CDR2 is SNTAGT. This CDR3 contains 16 residues.

The chain joins TRBV27 to TRBJ1-1, with D tentatively TRBD1 (6 bases). Per germline, CDR1 MNHEY and CDR2 SMNVEV (reference sequence). Deletions cut 1 base from V and 4 bases from J, with 7 bases between. This CDR3 region has 13 residues. This CDR3 is CASSLYRATEAFF. For the CDR3, the DNA is TGTGCCAGCAGTTTATACAGGGCCACTGAAGCTTTCTTT.